The source of this T cell receptor (beta chain) is a study of T cells in Graves' hyperthyroidism and ophthalmopathy. Notes on the study in general: Most expanded thyroid clonotypes above 0.001 also appeared in blood. Ophthalmopathy, which appeared later, was predicted by the model a median 6.5 months before onset.

There were TCR beta CDR3 regions amplified from RNA transcripts. During a first-round RT-PCR of the TCR CDR3, the HTBI primer set was used. TCRdb reanalysed the multiplex PCR reads using MiXCR and keeps one entry per CDR3 protein. The sample lists roughly 100,000 distinct CDR3 sequences, 35% to 45% occurring once. About this clonotype itself: The antigen remains undetermined. The DNA is omitted, as the CDR3 cannot be located on it reliably, and the CDR3 follows TCRdb's listing.

Germline V CDR1 and CDR2: SGHRS, YFSETQ. The CDR3 is made up of 19 amino acids, end residues included. Exclusion criteria comprised uncontrolled infection, other autoimmune disease, pregnancy or lactation. Diagnostic assessment was based on clinical symptoms, serum thyroxine and TRAb, thyroid ultrasound and orbital computed tomography. The sample was peripheral blood or thyroid tissue (not recorded which). This sequence joins TRBV5-1 and TRBJ1-2. This TCR derives from a woman aged 25 to 45 with Graves' hyperthyroidism. CDR3 sequence: CASSLVDICSAREGYGYTF.